This T cell receptor beta chain was sequenced in a study of blood T cell repertoires in COVID-19. Looking at the study overall: Samples representing acute and convalescent COVID-19 were sourced from the United States, Italy and Spain. The analysed material was cDNA or gDNA that came from T cells, B-cell-depleted T cells, or PBMCs.

Original data processing: Amplifying reference gene primers gave estimates of nucleated cell counts. Sequencing was performed with immunoSEQ multiplex PCR; in TCRdb, only in-frame clones are kept and a portion is missing. Clone size and V and J calls were adopted from that table, with D and trimming inferred from the DNA. The sample holds approximately 150,000 clones, less than 90% seen once. This CDR3 region has 17 residues. The junction had 5 bases not matched to a gene; V was cut back by 5 bases and J by 1 base. Germline values: CDR1 LNHDA, CDR2 SQIVND (reference sequence). The receptor was isolated from a man aged 60 to 69 with acute or convalescent COVID-19. Sequenced material: peripheral blood. The chain employs TRBV19 and TRBJ2-3; 14 nucleotides align to TRBD2. This chain's CDR3 is CASSLGLAGVGTDTQYF. The DNA of the CDR3 is TGTGCCAGTAGTTTGGGACTAGCGGGGGTTGGCACAGATACGCAGTATTTT.